Each of the 17 T cell receptor beta chains below was sequenced from the same sample in a study. The sorted Tregs were CD4+CD25+CD127-/low cells. TCRdb re-derived calls from the 5' RACE reads in MiXCR, one entry per CDR3 protein. Among 62,000 or so distinct CDR3 sequences listed, less than 30% were seen once. The specimen sequenced was tumor-infiltrating Tregs sorted from the breast tumor. Receptors were obtained from a female donor with breast cancer.

The chain links TRBV5-1 to TRBJ2-3; no definite D call. CDR3 size: 16 residues. Germline V lookup: CDR1 SGHRS, CDR2 YFSETQ. With 3 bases removed from V and 0 bases from J, the gap between germline ends came to 14 bases. CDR3 sequence (DNA): TGCGCCAGCAGCTCAGTGGGCGTACCTAGCACAGATACGCAGTATTTT. The encoded protein is CASSSVGVPSTDTQYF.

The chain recombines TRBV20-1 with TRBJ2-3; TRBD2 aligns across 12 bases. The junction had 7 bases not matched to a gene; V was cut back by 8 bases and J by 1 base. The CDR3 consists of 15 residues. Germline V CDR1 and CDR2: DFQATT, SNEGSKA (reference sequence). Here the CDR3 reads CSTKTSGGGTDTQYF. In DNA, the CDR3 is TGCAGTACCAAGACTAGCGGGGGAGGCACAGATACGCAGTATTTT.

The chain joins TRBV7-2 to TRBJ2-2, with TRBD2 matching over 8 bases. CDR1 SGHTA and CDR2 FQGNSA come from the germline V gene. CDR3 size: 16 residues. V lost 8 bases, J lost 4 bases, and 12 bases stayed unmatched. The CDR3 is CASGGGRTSGTGELFF. The CDR3 nucleotides read TGTGCCAGCGGGGGGGGGCGTACTAGCGGCACCGGGGAGCTGTTTTTT.

Concerning this clonotype itself: Sequence at one end of the junction differs from germline and may be a read error. The V gene is TRBV28, the J gene TRBJ1-1; the D gene is possibly TRBD1 (6 bases). The germline gives CDR1 MDHEN, CDR2 SYDVKM. This CDR3 has 14 amino acids. CDR3 sequence: CTSMMGGAKTEAFF. The CDR3 DNA follows: TGTACCAGCATGATGGGGGGCGCAAAGACTGAAGCTTTCTTT.

In this sample, this clonotype turned up a few times. J is TRBJ2-4 and V is TRBV28; D ambiguous. CDR3 length equals 17 residues. The V gene's germline CDR1 is MDHEN and CDR2 SYDVKM. For the CDR3, the DNA is TGTGCAAGCTCCCAGCCTAAGGGATCCCTAGCCAAAAACATTCAGTACTTC. Amino acid sequence: CASSQPKGSLAKNIQYF.

This clonotype was seen many times. J is TRBJ1-1 and V is TRBV12-3 or TRBV12-4; 7 bases map to TRBD1. The CDR3 is made up of 14 amino acids. The V segment lost 5 bases and the J segment 3 bases; nucleotides outside the gene matches: 6. The CDR3: CASSDRDSHTEAFF. DNA of the CDR3: TGTGCCAGCAGTGACAGGGACAGCCACACTGAAGCTTTCTTT.

This clonotype was counted a few times. The chain is built from TRBV20-1 and TRBJ1-4, with TRBD1 as a possible D gene (5 bases). Trimming pared 2 bases from V and 5 bases from J, leaving 15 bases between. Germline loops: CDR1 DFQATT, CDR2 SNEGSKA (reference sequence). The length of the CDR3 is 15 residues. The CDR3 sequence is CSARRDAAGNEKLFF. The CDR3 DNA follows: TGCAGTGCTAGAAGGGACGCTGCCGGCAATGAAAAACTGTTTTTT.

This clonotype was counted a few times. The chain carries TRBV3-1 and TRBJ1-2; 7 bases match TRBD1. The junction had 8 bases not matched to a gene; V was cut back by 3 bases and J by 4 bases. The V gene's germline CDR1 is LGHDT and CDR2 YNNKEL (reference sequence). The CDR3 has 15 residues. CDR3 DNA: TGTGCCAGCAGCCACCGGGACAGACCTTCCTATGGCTACACCTTC. It translates to CASSHRDRPSYGYTF.

The V gene is TRBV7-9, the J gene TRBJ1-4; D uncertain. Germline V lookup: CDR1 SEHNR, CDR2 FQNEAQ (reference sequence). The germline V and J ends were trimmed by 0 bases and 14 bases, with 7 bases remaining between them. The length of the CDR3 is 11 residues. The DNA for the CDR3 is TGTGCCAGCAGCTTAGCGGAAAGGCTGTTTTTT. Translating gives CASSLAERLFF.

The chain carries TRBV27 and TRBJ2-3; 16 nucleotides line up with TRBD2. CDR1 is MNHEY and CDR2 is SMNVEV in the germline V gene (reference sequence). The CDR3 is made up of 16 amino acids. The trim removed 2 bases at V and 4 bases at J, leaving 0 bases unmatched. The DNA for the CDR3 is TGTGCCAGCAGTTTAGGGACTAGCGGGAGGGCAGATACGCAGTATTTT. It translates to CASSLGTSGRADTQYF.

This rearrangement joins TRBV5-1 to TRBJ1-5, with 7 nucleotides matching TRBD1. Germline CDR1 SGHRS, CDR2 YFSETQ. The CDR3 contains 15 residues. V lost 1 base and J lost 2; bases outside the gene matches: 3. The CDR3 reads CASSLSTGGNQPQHF. CDR3 in DNA: TGCGCCAGCAGCTTGAGTACAGGGGGCAATCAGCCCCAGCATTTT.

The V and J genes are TRBV18 and TRBJ2-5, with 9 bases aligning to TRBD1. Germline V gene sequence: CDR1 KGHSH, CDR2 LQKENI. There are 15 residues in the CDR3. V gave up 3 bases and J gave up 3 bases; unmatched junction bases: 5. The CDR3 bases are TGTGCCAGCTCACCGGCCGGGACAGGGAAAGAGACCCAGTACTTC. This codes for CASSPAGTGKETQYF.

This clonotype was seen a few times. J is TRBJ2-5 and V is TRBV20-1; TRBD2 might be the D (6 bases). Germline V gene data show CDR1 as DFQATT and CDR2 as SNEGSKA (reference sequence). The CDR3 loop spans 14 amino acids. Trimming cost V 0 bases and J 5 bases, with 13 bases left between them. This CDR3 is CSARDIRAGETQYF. DNA of the CDR3: TGCAGTGCTAGAGATATTAGGGCGGGGGAGACCCAGTACTTC.

In its sample, this clonotype was seen a few times. The chain links TRBV6-2 or TRBV6-3 to TRBJ1-1; 7 bases line up with TRBD1. Trimming cost V 1 base and J 1 base; bases outside gene matches: 6. Germline loops: CDR1 MNHEY, CDR2 SVGEGT. This CDR3 spans 16 amino acids. The chain's CDR3 is CASSYFPGTENTEAFF. Written as DNA, the CDR3 is TGTGCCAGCAGTTACTTTCCCGGGACAGAGAACACTGAAGCTTTCTTT.

This clonotype showed up many times. V usage is TRBV5-6 and J usage is TRBJ1-1; TRBD1 is a possible D gene (6 bases). There are 14 residues in the CDR3. Germline assignment: CDR1 SGHDT and CDR2 YYEEEE. Trimming took 2 bases from V and 0 from J, leaving 8 bases between them. CDR3 in DNA: TGTGCCAGCAGCTTCGGGACAATGAACACTGAAGCTTTCTTT. Residues: CASSFGTMNTEAFF.

This chain's CDR3 is CASTLFARTGNYGYTF. CDR3 DNA sequence: TGTGCCAGCACTCTATTTGCGAGGACAGGAAACTATGGCTACACCTTC. This rearrangement joins TRBV6-1 to TRBJ1-2; 7 bases are shared with TRBD1. Germline V gene data show CDR1 as MNHNS and CDR2 as SASEGT. The CDR3 has 16 residues. V lost 7 bases and J lost 2; bases outside the gene matches: 13.

This clonotype has just a few counts. The gene calls are TRBV6-5 and TRBJ1-2; TRBD1 matches at 11 bases. Per the germline V gene, CDR1 is MNHEY and CDR2 is SVGAGI. The CDR3 covers 14 residues. Trimming at V came to 4 bases and at J to 7 bases, leaving 5 bases not matched to a gene. CDR3 protein: CASSSGQGEFGYTF. DNA for the CDR3: TGTGCCAGCAGTTCGGGACAGGGGGAGTTTGGCTACACCTTC.